Below, one T cell receptor beta chain is given with its context. Its matching antigen is unknown. These data originate in a study of tumor and adjacent non-tumor tissue in lung cancer. About the research overall: The cohort had around twelve adenocarcinoma, 2 squamous cell and 1 small cell patients. Patients were aged roughly 31 to 76, around ten men and a handful of women, stage I to III.

The template was RNA from unsorted bulk tissue. This non-tumor lung sample came from over 3 cm beyond the tumor edge. Between August and November 2014, newly diagnosed, chemotherapy-naive lung cancer patients underwent thoracic surgery in China. Notes on the study in general: Normal lung showed higher cumulative top 100 clone frequency than tumor.

A modified ARM-PCR protocol with three rounds of nested PCR amplified TCRbeta. From the multiplex PCR reads, TCRdb called clonotypes with MiXCR, one entry per CDR3 protein. This repertoire shows more than 35,000 distinct CDR3 sequences, approximately 59% found once; its top ten account for 15% to 20%. Source material: distant non-tumor lung tissue. The receptor was derived from a woman aged 40 to 50 with non-small cell lung cancer.

CDR3 sequence: CSTTGTGSGNEQFF. The CDR3 nucleotides read TGCAGTACTACCGGGACAGGGTCGGGTAATGAGCAGTTCTTC. This chain links TRBV20-1 with TRBJ2-1; 9 nucleotides match TRBD1. CDR3 length equals 14 residues. CDR1 and CDR2 (germline): DFQATT, SNEGSKA (reference sequence). V lost 8 bases and J lost 7; bases outside the gene matches: 12.